The rows below give T cell receptor beta chains drawn from one sample of a study of Ad26.COV2.S vaccination and SARS-CoV-2 variants. Measured with immunoSEQ multiplex PCR; TCRdb has only the in-frame clones, and not every one. The sample gives about 390,000 clones, around nine tenths of which show up once; roughly 3.2% is in the top ten. Sequences were derived from peripheral blood, sampled in a trial of Ad26.COV2.S vaccine versus placebo. These TCRs come from a person aged 18-60 years who received the Ad26.COV2.S COVID-19 vaccine or a placebo. The conserved cysteine and the conserved F or W are not part of the CDR3 here. A D gene is named only where the DNA matches it firmly. Clone size is shown for a subset of rows, as once, few, many or a class of expanded clone.

CDR3aa,abundance,d_gene,v_gene,j_gene
ASSLSVRDMYEQY,-,-,TRBV7-9,TRBJ2-7
ASSRGMGGYT,few,-,TRBV19,TRBJ1-2
ASSHRLPMNTEAF,-,-,TRBV4-2,TRBJ1-1
ASSYSPTGYYGYT,-,-,TRBV6-2/TRBV6-3,TRBJ1-2
ASSGQVSNQPQH,once,-,TRBV19,TRBJ1-5
ASSLSGYNEAF,once,-,TRBV27,TRBJ1-1
ASGWTGGSEQY,-,TRBD1,TRBV6-2/TRBV6-3,TRBJ2-7
ASSPGHSSYEQY,-,-,TRBV6-2/TRBV6-3,TRBJ2-7
ASSEGGPVEQF,many,-,TRBV6-1,TRBJ2-1
ASSRTRGVGTDTQY,-,TRBD2,TRBV7-9,TRBJ2-3
ASSKATEAF,-,-,TRBV5-5,TRBJ1-1
ASSETYEQY,-,-,TRBV2,TRBJ2-7
ATSVLDRRSTEAF,-,-,TRBV24-1,TRBJ1-1
AISPETGDSGNTIY,-,-,TRBV10-3,TRBJ1-3
ASSQGRDQH,few,-,TRBV12-3/TRBV12-4,TRBJ1-5
ASRPGVYGYT,-,-,TRBV6-5,TRBJ1-2
ASSPSPLASGGITGELF,-,TRBD2,TRBV18,TRBJ2-2
ASSLPRELRSIGAF,-,-,TRBV5-8,TRBJ1-1
ASSLVGQDWNGYT,-,TRBD1,TRBV7-2,TRBJ1-2
ASTSWGAKNIQY,-,-,TRBV6-6,TRBJ2-4
ASKGAGLAF,-,TRBD1,TRBV19,TRBJ1-1
ASSPTLGSYNEQF,-,-,TRBV5-1,TRBJ2-1
ASSPDMVAKNNEQF,-,-,TRBV6-2/TRBV6-3,TRBJ2-1
ASSEARSRGRANEKLF,-,TRBD1,TRBV6-1,TRBJ1-4
ASSQGVGGANVLT,-,-,TRBV4-1,TRBJ2-6
ASSSGSITPPWELF,-,-,TRBV11-2,TRBJ2-2